The next 24 T cell receptor beta chains were all read from a single sample in a study of T cell clones after liver transplantation. Sequencing used immunoSEQ multiplex PCR; TCRdb keeps in-frame clones, though not all of them. The data show about 24,000 clones, roughly 69% seen once. Material: CD4+ T cells from blood, obtained before liver transplant. The receptors stem from a human donor who received a liver transplant.

V usage is TRBV29-1 and J usage is TRBJ2-1, with 7 bases aligning to TRBD1. The CDR3 is 13 amino acids. With 5 bases clipped from V and 9 bases from J, the junction kept 10 bases outside the gene matches. The germline V gene encodes CDR1 SQVTM and CDR2 ANQGSEA. CDR3 sequence: CSVTEGGLGEQFF. DNA of the CDR3: TGCAGCGTTACGGAAGGGGGCCTCGGTGAGCAGTTCTTC.

The chain couples TRBV28 to TRBJ2-3, with D possibly TRBD2 on 5 matching bases. Trimming removed 1 base at V and 0 bases at J, with 14 bases between. CDR1 and CDR2 from the germline V gene are MDHEN and SYDVKM. The CDR3 is 17 residues long. The CDR3 sequence: CASSLYVLGASTDTQYF. CDR3 nucleotide sequence: TGTGCCAGCAGTTTATACGTATTGGGAGCTAGCACAGATACGCAGTATTTT.

The rearrangement links TRBV10-1 to TRBJ1-2; TRBD1 might be the D (5 bases). Per germline, CDR1 WNHNN and CDR2 SYGVQD (reference sequence). The CDR3 runs to 17 residues. V was cut by 1 base and J by 0 bases, with 15 bases left in between. CDR3 loop: CASSEWGRLNSNYGYTF. CDR3 nucleotides: TGCGCCAGCAGTGAGTGGGGGAGACTAAACTCTAACTATGGCTACACCTTC.

V gene TRBV5-1 combines with J gene TRBJ2-3; 7 bases line up with TRBD1. The ends lost 1 base at V and 2 bases at J; junction bases unmatched: 19. The CDR3 sequence is 20 residues long. Germline assignment: CDR1 SGHRS and CDR2 YFSETQ. CDR3 coding DNA: TGCGCCAGCAGCTTGTTGGACAGGACAGGCGATTCTTGGAACACAGATACGCAGTATTTT. Translating gives CASSLLDRTGDSWNTDTQYF. The full variable domain, its missing parts supplied by reference TRBV5-1 and TRBJ2-3, is KAGVTQTPRYLIKTRGQQVTLSCSPISGHRSVSWYQQTPGQGLQFLFEYFSETQRNKGNFPGRFSGRQFSNSRSEMNVSTLELGDSALYLCASSLLDRTGDSWNTDTQYFGPGTRLTVL.

The chain links TRBV5-1 to TRBJ2-1; no clear D. V was shortened by 4 bases and J by 12 bases, with 14 bases between the two germline ends. Looked up from germline, CDR1 is SGHRS and CDR2 is YFSETQ. The CDR3 is made up of 12 amino acids. CDR3 sequence reads: CASSQLGIGQFF. CDR3 sequence (DNA): TGCGCCAGCAGCCAGTTGGGGATAGGGCAGTTCTTC.

The V and J genes are TRBV15 and TRBJ2-7, with 9 bases aligning to TRBD1. The CDR3 totals 14 residues. Germline CDR1 reads LNHNV; CDR2 reads YYDKDF (reference sequence). J was trimmed by 3 bases and V by 8 bases; bases with no gene match: 8. The CDR3 DNA sequence: TGTGCCACCGGCCCCCACAGGGGGCTCTACGAGCAGTACTTC. Translated, it gives CATGPHRGLYEQYF.

For the CDR3, the DNA is TGTGCCAGCAGACCGGGACAGGGCTATGGCTACACCTTC. It translates to CASRPGQGYGYTF. The chain employs TRBV28 and TRBJ1-2, with 9 bases lining up with TRBD1. The CDR3 covers 13 residues. The V gene's germline CDR1 is MDHEN and CDR2 SYDVKM. V was pared by 6 bases and J by 4 bases, with 3 bases of the junction left unmatched.

This chain uses TRBV29-1 with TRBJ2-1; 7 bases align to TRBD1. The trim removed 6 bases at V and 1 base at J, leaving 3 bases unmatched. The CDR3 sequence is 13 residues long. Germline assignment: CDR1 SQVTM and CDR2 ANQGSEA. The CDR3 protein is CSVPTGSYNEQFF. The CDR3 nucleotides read TGCAGCGTACCGACAGGGTCCTACAATGAGCAGTTCTTC.

The genes are TRBV7-6 and TRBJ1-3; D not resolved. The ends were cut back, 4 bases at V and 0 bases at J, with 10 bases in the middle. This CDR3 has 15 amino acids. Germline-derived CDR1 and CDR2 are SGHVS and FNYEAQ. The CDR3 region has the DNA TGTGCCAGCAGCTCTGGGTCCCCCTCTGGAAACACCATATATTTT. Its translation is CASSSGSPSGNTIYF. The full variable domain, its missing parts supplied by reference TRBV7-6 and TRBJ1-3, is GAGVSQSPRYKVTKRGQDVALRCDPISGHVSLYWYRQALGQGPEFLTYFNYEAQQDKSGLPNDRFSAERPEGSISTLTIQRTEQRDSAMYRCASSSGSPSGNTIYFGEGSWLTVV.

The chain recombines TRBV11-3 with TRBJ2-1; 7 bases are shared with TRBD1. Germline V gene sequence: CDR1 SGHNT, CDR2 YENEEA. This CDR3 region has 15 residues. The trim removed 4 bases at V and 3 bases at J, leaving 6 bases unmatched. The CDR3 nucleotides read TGTGCCAGCAGCTCACTCACAGGGGTCTACAATGAGCAGTTCTTC. Amino acids: CASSSLTGVYNEQFF.

V and J are TRBV11-2 and TRBJ2-5, with D unresolved. This CDR3 contains 12 residues. The germline V gene has CDR1 SGHAT and CDR2 FQNNGV. Deletions cut 4 bases from V and 4 bases from J, with 7 bases between. The CDR3 sequence: CASSSHGETQYF. CDR3 DNA sequence: TGTGCCAGCAGCTCCCACGGAGAGACCCAGTACTTC.

The chain has TRBV7-2 and TRBJ2-2; D is unresolved. V lost 2 bases to trimming and J lost 6 bases, with 16 bases between them. The CDR3 has 16 amino acids. Germline V lookup: CDR1 SGHTA, CDR2 FQGNSA. The CDR3 DNA follows: TGTGCCAGCAGCTTATCTTCCATCTCTGGGGCCGGGGAGCTGTTTTTT. This codes for CASSLSSISGAGELFF.

The chain carries TRBV7-2 and TRBJ2-3; 11 nucleotides line up with TRBD2. Germline values: CDR1 SGHTA, CDR2 FQGNSA. Germline trimming cut 5 bases from V and 0 bases from J; bases unmatched to any gene: 10. This CDR3 region has 18 residues. CDR3 in amino acids: CASSQRALAGGSTDTQYF. The CDR3 DNA reads TGTGCCAGCAGCCAAAGGGCCCTAGCGGGAGGAAGCACAGATACGCAGTATTTT.

This clone appeared a single time. This chain connects TRBV29-1 to TRBJ2-3; D remains ambiguous. The CDR3 extends over 13 amino acids. Trimming removed 1 base at V and 1 base at J, with 6 bases between. Germline CDR1 is SQVTM and CDR2 is ANQGSEA. CDR3 sequence reads: CSVEGVGTDTQYF. In nucleotides, the CDR3 is TGCAGCGTTGAAGGGGTGGGCACAGATACGCAGTATTTT.

The chain employs TRBV6-6 and TRBJ1-1; possible D gene TRBD1, 6 bases. Trimming took 10 bases from V and 5 from J, leaving 11 bases between them. This CDR3 is 11 amino acids long. Looked up from germline, CDR1 is MNHNY and CDR2 is SVGAGI (reference sequence). CDR3 nucleotide sequence: TGTGCCATCGATGACAGGACTGAAGCTTTCTTT. Translated, it gives CAIDDRTEAFF.

The chain couples TRBV6-5 to TRBJ1-2, with D possibly matching TRBD1 (5 bases). Trimming took off 8 bases at V and 0 bases at J, with 7 bases between the two ends. The CDR3 spans 12 residues. Germline CDR1 reads MNHEY; CDR2 reads SVGAGI. The CDR3 sequence: CASGQTNYGYTF. CDR3 sequence (DNA): TGTGCCAGCGGACAAACTAACTATGGCTACACCTTC.

The chain carries TRBV14 and TRBJ2-2, with D hard to call. Trimming removed 1 base from V and 7 bases from J, with 7 bases in between. CDR1 and CDR2 (germline): SGHDN, FVKESK. The CDR3 runs 13 residues. The CDR3 is CASSQAIRGELFF. Here the CDR3 DNA reads TGTGCCAGCAGCCAAGCTATTCGCGGGGAGCTGTTTTTT. Looking up the rest from reference TRBV14 and TRBJ2-2 gives the full variable domain: EAGVTQFPSHSVIEKGQTVTLRCDPISGHDNLYWYRRVMGKEIKFLLHFVKESKQDESGMPNNRFLAERTGGTYSTLKVQPAELEDSGVYFCASSQAIRGELFFGEGSRLTVL.

The rearrangement links TRBV7-2 to TRBJ2-3; 12 nucleotides line up with TRBD2. The CDR3 covers 15 residues. Germline V gives CDR1 SGHTA, CDR2 FQGNSA. J was trimmed by 4 bases and V by 3 bases; bases with no gene match: 2. The CDR3 DNA reads TGTGCCAGCAGCTTGGCTAGCGGGGGGGCAGATACGCAGTATTTT. Protein product: CASSLASGGADTQYF.

The rearrangement uses TRBV15 and TRBJ1-6; D not resolved. The V gene's germline CDR1 is LNHNV and CDR2 YYDKDF (reference sequence). V shed 0 bases and J shed 3 bases, with 6 bases lying between them. The CDR3 loop spans 15 amino acids. CDR3 sequence (DNA): TGTGCCACCAGCAGAGATCAGAACTATAATTCACCCCTCCACTTT. Translated: CATSRDQNYNSPLHF.

The V gene is TRBV6-1, the J gene TRBJ2-1, with 7 bases fitting TRBD2. This CDR3 region has 14 residues. Germline V gives CDR1 MNHNS, CDR2 SASEGT. V dropped 5 bases and J dropped 8; count of bases not matched to a gene: 9. The CDR3 protein is CASSPARTSDEQFF. The DNA of the CDR3 is TGTGCCAGCAGTCCAGCTAGGACTAGTGATGAGCAGTTCTTC.

A few counts support this clone. The gene calls are TRBV6-1 and TRBJ2-7; TRBD2 matches 7 bases. V lost 3 bases to trimming and J lost 1 base; unmatched junction nucleotides: 6. The CDR3 runs to 15 residues. Germline V CDR1 and CDR2: MNHNS, SASEGT. DNA of the CDR3: TGTGCCAGCAGTGAGGTGCTAGCGGCTTCCTACGAGCAGTACTTC. Translated, it gives CASSEVLAASYEQYF.

This clone was counted between two and nine times. The chain has TRBV19 and TRBJ1-5, with 7 bases fitting TRBD1. V was pared by 6 bases and J by 0 bases, with 2 bases of the junction left unmatched. The germline gives CDR1 LNHDA, CDR2 SQIVND (reference sequence). This CDR3 is built from 14 residues. The CDR3 spells CASRPGGSNQPQHF. DNA of the CDR3: TGTGCCAGTAGGCCAGGGGGTAGCAATCAGCCCCAGCATTTT.

The chain has TRBV9 and TRBJ1-3; tentatively, D is TRBD1 (6 bases). V was trimmed by 0 bases and J by 2 bases, leaving 9 bases between them. Per the germline V gene, CDR1 is SGDLS and CDR2 is YYNGEE. The CDR3 has 15 residues. CDR3 bases: TGTGCCAGCAGCGTAGCCCCAGGGGCTGGAAACACCATATATTTT. This encodes CASSVAPGAGNTIYF.

CDR3 loop: CASSSTDLSNEQFF. The CDR3 DNA reads TGTGCCAGCAGCTCAACGGACCTTAGCAATGAGCAGTTCTTC. This rearrangement joins TRBV7-2 to TRBJ2-1; D gene unclear. With 4 bases removed from V and 6 bases from J, the gap between germline ends came to 13 bases. Germline V lookup: CDR1 SGHTA, CDR2 FQGNSA. The CDR3 runs 14 residues.